This record covers a single TCR beta chain. Antigen: not known. The data derive from a study of T cell clonotyping in hematopoietic cell transplantation. The CDR3 extends over 15 amino acids. Per the germline V gene, CDR1 is LGHNA and CDR2 is YSLEER. V lost 5 bases and J lost 2, with 13 bases in between. Clones were read by immunoSEQ multiplex PCR, and TCRdb kept only the in-frame ones, dropping some. This table holds 7,500 to 8,500 clones, 60% to 80% found once. Study outcomes and limitations: Graft donor and pretransplant recipient Inverse Simpson Index values predicted broader posttransplant TCR diversity. Recipient TCR diversity dropped after transplant; expanded clonotypes rose from day 30 to 180.

The chain joins TRBV4-3 to TRBJ1-5; D is unresolved. The sample here was peripheral blood mononuclear cells, taken 100 days after allogeneic stem cell transplant. This clonotype was sampled from a male patient over 55 who had an allogeneic stem cell transplant from an unrelated donor, so the T cells may come from the graft donor. Some clones in this sample may be carry-over from other donors' samples. This CDR3 reads CASSFDLVGNQPQHF. CDR3 DNA: TGCGCCAGCAGCTTCGACTTGGTCGGCAATCAGCCCCAGCATTTT.